The entry that follows covers one T cell receptor (beta chain) sequence. The data stem from a study of blood T cell repertoires in COVID-19. Across the study: COVID-19 samples collected from the United States, Italy and Spain covered acute and convalescent phases.

This CDR3 has 16 residues. Trimming at V came to 1 base and at J to 4 bases, leaving 4 bases not matched to a gene. The germline V gene encodes CDR1 MGHDK and CDR2 SYGVNS. In the original processing: Amplification with reference gene primers provided the estimates of nucleated cell counts. Method: immunoSEQ multiplex PCR; TCRdb's copy keeps in-frame clones and lacks some. Clonal size and the V and J genes are those of that table, whereas D and trimming came from the DNA. Of 300,000 to 450,000 clones listed, more than 85% are singletons. The sequenced material came from peripheral blood. The gene calls are TRBV25-1 and TRBJ2-1; 10 nucleotides match TRBD1. The receptor comes from a human donor in a cohort sampled during active COVID-19. The CDR3 loop reads CASSEFGDRGYNEQFF. Here the CDR3 DNA reads TGTGCCAGCAGTGAATTTGGGGACAGGGGATACAATGAGCAGTTCTTC.